The T cell receptor beta chain described here comes from a study of blood T cell repertoires in COVID-19. Assay: immunoSEQ multiplex PCR; the TCRdb copy retains only in-frame clones and omits some. Among about 310,000 clones listed, roughly 90% were seen once. CDR1 and CDR2 (germline): LNHNV, YYDKDF (reference sequence). V was clipped by 8 bases and J by 5 bases; unmatched bases: 7. CDR3 length: 15 amino acids. The TCR comes from a woman in her thirties or forties with COVID-19, enrolled during active disease. The sequencing input was peripheral blood. The chain couples TRBV15 to TRBJ1-4; 11 bases are a match to TRBD1. CDR3 nucleotides: TGTGCCACCCAGGGACAGGGGGTAGGAAATGAAAAACTGTTTTTT. Its translation is CATQGQGVGNEKLFF.